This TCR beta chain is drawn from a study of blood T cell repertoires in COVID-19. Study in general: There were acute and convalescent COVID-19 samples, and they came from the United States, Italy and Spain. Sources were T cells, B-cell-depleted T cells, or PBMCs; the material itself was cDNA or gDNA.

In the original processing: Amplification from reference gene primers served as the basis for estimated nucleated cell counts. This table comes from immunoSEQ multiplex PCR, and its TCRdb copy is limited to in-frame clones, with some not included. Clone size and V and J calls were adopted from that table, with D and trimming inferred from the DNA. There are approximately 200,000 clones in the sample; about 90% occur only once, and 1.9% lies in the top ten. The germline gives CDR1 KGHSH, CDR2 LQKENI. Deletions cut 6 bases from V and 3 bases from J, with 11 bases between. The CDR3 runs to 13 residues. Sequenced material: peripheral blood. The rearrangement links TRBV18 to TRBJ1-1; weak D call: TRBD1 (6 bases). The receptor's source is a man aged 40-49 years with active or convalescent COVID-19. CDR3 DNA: TGTGCCAGCTCGCAACAGGGTTACACTGAAGCTTTCTTT. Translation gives CASSQQGYTEAFF.